This T cell receptor beta chain was sequenced during a study of sequential checkpoint blockade in melanoma. The wider study: First-line arms were nivolumab then ipilimumab, or the reverse, randomized 1:1. After both sequences, patients received maintenance nivolumab.

This CDR3 is built from 14 residues. With 8 bases removed from V and 0 bases from J, the gap between germline ends came to 11 bases. Germline loops: CDR1 MNHEY, CDR2 SMNVEV (reference sequence). The treatment here: randomized to nivolumab then ipilimumab (arm A) or the reverse (arm B). Patients had received no earlier DNA-damaging chemotherapy. From thawed PBMCs, live CD3+CD8+ cells negative for CD19 and CD56 were sorted. Profiling relied on immunoSEQ multiplex PCR, and the TCRdb table lists in-frame clones only, not all of them. Of 5,500 or so clones in the sample, less than 50% were seen once. Sequencing was performed on CD8+ T cells sorted from blood (inferred from file names), taken from a patient given nivolumab and ipilimumab in sequence. The chain employs TRBV27 and TRBJ2-1; a possible D gene is TRBD1 (5 bases). This TCR was sampled from a human patient with melanoma. Some clones in this sample may be carry-over from other donors' samples. CDR3 DNA sequence: TGTGCCAGCGGCAGGGTAAGCTCCTACAATGAGCAGTTCTTC. It translates to CASGRVSSYNEQFF.